The T cell receptor (beta chain) under discussion was sequenced for a study of shared clonotypes between healthy human individuals. Study details: The study used three CD4 naive, three CD4 memory, two CD8 naive and one CD8 memory plate per donor.

The assay was immunoSEQ multiplex PCR, and TCRdb's table has in-frame clones only and misses some. The sample records over 2 million clones, roughly 94% being singletons. Donors, healthy HIV-negative adults, lacked recent acute infections or vaccinations. As to this clone: The antigen is unknown. Mismatch with germline at one junction end may stem from a read error.

Regarding the study as a whole: Large sequencing depth failed to make sorted-subset sequencing complete, rarefaction showed.

The sequencing input was naive CD4+ T cells sorted from blood. Sample subset: CD45RA+ positively selected. The sequence was collected from a man between 18 and 35 years old in good health.

CDR3 sequence: CRLRFYSGNTIYF. The CDR3 DNA reads as TGCCGCCTCCGATTTTACTCTGGAAACACCATATATTTT. This chain connects TRBV10-3 to TRBJ1-3; D is unresolved. CDR1 is ENHRY, CDR2 SYGVKD, per germline. The CDR3 has 13 amino acids.